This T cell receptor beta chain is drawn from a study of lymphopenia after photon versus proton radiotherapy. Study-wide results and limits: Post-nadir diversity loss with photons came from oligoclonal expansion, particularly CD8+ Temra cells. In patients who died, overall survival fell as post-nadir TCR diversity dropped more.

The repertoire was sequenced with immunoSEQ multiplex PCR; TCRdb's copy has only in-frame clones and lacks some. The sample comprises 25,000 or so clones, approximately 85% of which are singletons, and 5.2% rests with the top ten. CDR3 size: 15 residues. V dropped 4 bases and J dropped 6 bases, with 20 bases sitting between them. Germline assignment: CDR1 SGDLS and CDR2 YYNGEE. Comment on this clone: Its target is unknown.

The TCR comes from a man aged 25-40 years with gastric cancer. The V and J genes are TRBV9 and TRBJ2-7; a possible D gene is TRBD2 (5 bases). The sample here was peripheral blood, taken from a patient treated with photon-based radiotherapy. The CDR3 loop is CASSPHADPEAEQYF. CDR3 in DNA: TGTGCCAGCAGCCCTCACGCGGACCCGGAGGCCGAGCAGTACTTC.